This is a list of T cell receptor beta chains from one sample in a study of cytomegalovirus exposure and HLA in healthy donors. Clones were sequenced by immunoSEQ multiplex PCR, and TCRdb holds only the in-frame ones, with some missing. The data contain about 210,000 clones, more than 75% of them singletons. The sample comprised PBMCs. These receptors were obtained from a man aged 40-55 years in good health and CMV-seropositive. The conserved cysteine and the conserved F or W are not part of the CDR3 here. Fields, in order: J gene, CDR3 length, V gene, CDR3 protein.

TRBJ2-3 | 13 | TRBV7-9 | ASTGSGTYTDTQY
TRBJ2-7 | 14 | TRBV5-4 | ASSSPTSGRLSEQY
TRBJ2-5 | 13 | TRBV9 | ASSSSGRNQETQY
TRBJ2-1 | 13 | TRBV7-6 | ASSRLAGEYNEQF
TRBJ1-4 | 14 | TRBV9 | ASSPDRGGTNEKLF
TRBJ2-1 | 12 | TRBV7-8 | ASSPRRTPNEQF
TRBJ1-5 | 14 | TRBV10-3 | AIIVDRGGSNQPQH
TRBJ1-1 | 13 | TRBV5-1 | ASSRSTGTVTEAF
TRBJ2-5 | 16 | TRBV7-6 | ASSHRTSGSSRQETQY
TRBJ1-1 | 10 | TRBV29-1 | SVEGQGTEAF
TRBJ2-7 | 13 | TRBV28 | ASSPTPHVNHEQY
TRBJ1-2 | 11 | TRBV6-4 | ASSDGPAYGYT
TRBJ2-3 | 14 | TRBV5-5 | ASSLGVGLATDTQY
TRBJ2-1 | 13 | TRBV7-9 | ASSLAEGEVNEQF